This TCR beta chain was recorded in a study of cytomegalovirus exposure and HLA in healthy donors. PCR primers comprised 60 Vbeta and 13 Jbeta primers. This table comes from immunoSEQ multiplex PCR, and its TCRdb copy is limited to in-frame clones, with some not included. This table holds 40,000 or so clones. The receptor's source is a man younger than 40 in good health and CMV-seronegative. Sequencing was performed on PBMCs.

This chain's CDR3 is CASSPGAGGPNTEAFF. The CDR3 DNA is TGTGCCAGCAGCCCAGGGGCAGGGGGCCCGAACACTGAAGCTTTCTTT. The J gene is TRBJ1-1, the V gene TRBV7-9; TRBD1 matches 8 bases. The CDR3 covers 16 residues. With 5 bases clipped from V and 1 base from J, the junction kept 9 bases outside the gene matches. Germline CDR1 is SEHNR and CDR2 is FQNEAQ (reference sequence).